This T cell receptor beta chain was captured by sequencing in a study of response to subunit inactivated influenza vaccine. Regarding the study as a whole: Seasonal influenza vaccination, on each occasion, was suggested by the authors to recruit few new T cells.

As for this clonotype: The antigen is not known.

The CDR3 totals 16 residues. Losses at the gene ends were 4 bases for V and 7 bases for J; bases not matched to a gene: 9. Germline V gives CDR1 SGHDT, CDR2 YYEEEE. Using its own MiXCR run on the RT-PCR reads, TCRdb lists one record per CDR3 protein. The sample contains about 570,000 distinct CDR3 sequences, about 11% of which appear only once. The sequence derives from a man aged 50 or older who received an inactivated influenza vaccine. The rearrangement uses TRBV5-6 and TRBJ2-1; 12 bases match TRBD2. Sequenced here: PBMCs from blood, sampled on the day of vaccination. For the CDR3, the DNA is TGTGCCAGCAGCCTGCTAGCGGGGGGGGCAGGGAATGAGCAGTTCTTC. Its protein product is CASSLLAGGAGNEQFF.